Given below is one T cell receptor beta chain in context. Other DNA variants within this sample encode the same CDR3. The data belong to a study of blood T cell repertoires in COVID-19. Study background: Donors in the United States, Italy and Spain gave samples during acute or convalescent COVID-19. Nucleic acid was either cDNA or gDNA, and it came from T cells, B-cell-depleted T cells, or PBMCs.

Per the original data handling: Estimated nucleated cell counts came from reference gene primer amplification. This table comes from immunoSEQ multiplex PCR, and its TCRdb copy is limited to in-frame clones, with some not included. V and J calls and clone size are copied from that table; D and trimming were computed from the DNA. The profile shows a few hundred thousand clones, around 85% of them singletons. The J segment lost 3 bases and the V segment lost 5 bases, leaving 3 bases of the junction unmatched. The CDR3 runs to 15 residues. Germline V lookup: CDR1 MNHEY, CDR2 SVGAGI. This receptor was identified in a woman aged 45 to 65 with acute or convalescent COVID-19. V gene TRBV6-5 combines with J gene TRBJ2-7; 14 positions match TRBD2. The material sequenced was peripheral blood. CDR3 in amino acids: CASSTGTSGSYEQYF. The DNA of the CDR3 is TGTGCCAGCAGTACCGGGACTAGCGGGAGCTACGAGCAGTACTTC.